This T cell receptor beta chain was documented in a study of T cell responses to AZD1222 COVID-19 vaccine. TCRdb's table, derived via immunoSEQ multiplex PCR, lists solely in-frame clones and lacks some. Of 150,000 to 190,000 clones in the sample, about nine tenths were seen once. The germline gives CDR1 MDHEN, CDR2 SYDVKM. CDR3 length equals 17 residues. Trimming left V 4 bases short and J 1 base short, with 16 bases between. The material sequenced was peripheral blood, taken on day 0 of AZD1222 vaccination. The receptor's source is an adult in good health. The genes are TRBV28 and TRBJ1-4; tentative D call: TRBD1 (6 bases). CDR3 amino acids: CASSSRQDSKTNEKLFF. The CDR3 DNA follows: TGTGCCAGCAGTTCGCGACAGGACTCAAAAACTAATGAAAAACTGTTTTTT.